This T cell receptor (beta chain) originates from a study of graft-versus-host responses after intestinal transplantation. Regarding this clone: What it binds is not known.

The method was immunoSEQ multiplex PCR; TCRdb's version includes in-frame clones alone and lacks a portion of them. Of some 110,000 clones in the sample, roughly 87% are singletons; the top ten hold approximately 0.88%. The CDR3 has 16 amino acids. V lost 4 bases to trimming and J lost 7 bases, with 17 bases between them. Germline V CDR1 and CDR2: SGHTA, FQGNSA. The TCR originated in a human donor who received an intestinal transplant. The J gene is TRBJ1-6, the V gene TRBV7-2; no clear D. Specimen: unstimulated CD4+ T cells sorted from spleen or lymph node cells, collected before intestinal transplant. CDR3 loop: CASSSRKEGANSPLHF. The CDR3 nucleotides are TGTGCCAGCAGCTCCCGTAAGGAGGGAGCGAATTCACCCCTCCACTTT. Full variable domain (outside the CDR3, taken from reference TRBV7-2 and TRBJ1-6): GAGVSQSPSNKVTEKGKDVELRCDPISGHTALYWYRQSLGQGLEFLIYFQGNSAPDKSGLPSDRFSAERTGGSVSTLTIQRTQQEDSAVYLCASSSRKEGANSPLHFGNGTRLTVT.